The 32 T cell receptor beta chains in this list originate from one sample, sequenced in a study of cytomegalovirus exposure and HLA in healthy donors. PCR involved 60 Vbeta and 13 Jbeta primers. Data came from immunoSEQ multiplex PCR; TCRdb stores just in-frame clones and leaves some out. The sample shows tens of thousands of clones, roughly 78% of them seen only once. Sequencing was done on a sample of PBMCs. All receptors derive from a woman between 35 and 50 years old in good health and CMV-seropositive.

V usage is TRBV15 and J usage is TRBJ1-3; D may be TRBD1 (5 bases). This CDR3 spans 15 amino acids. Germline loops: CDR1 LNHNV, CDR2 YYDKDF (reference sequence). V was clipped by 8 bases and J by 4 bases, with 18 bases between them. CDR3 bases: TGTGCCACCCAACAGGACGCCGCTTGGGGAAACACCATATATTTT. This codes for CATQQDAAWGNTIYF.

The chain carries TRBV7-3 and TRBJ1-1; 7 nucleotides agree with TRBD1. This CDR3 has 16 residues. Germline V gene sequence: CDR1 SGHTA, CDR2 FQGTGA. V lost 5 bases, J lost 1 base, and 10 bases stayed unmatched. The CDR3 DNA reads TGTGCCAGCAGCCAAGACAGGGAATGGAGGAACACTGAAGCTTTCTTT. As protein: CASSQDREWRNTEAFF. Combining the CDR3 with reference TRBV7-3 and TRBJ1-1 gives the whole variable domain GAGVSQTPSNKVTEKGKYVELRCDPISGHTALYWYRQSLGQGPEFLIYFQGTGAADDSGLPNDRFFAVRPEGSVSTLKIQRTERGDSAVYLCASSQDREWRNTEAFFGQGTRLTVV.

V and J are TRBV28 and TRBJ1-1; a weak D match, TRBD1 (6 bases). CDR1 is MDHEN, CDR2 SYDVKM, per germline. V dropped 6 bases and J dropped 2 bases, with 13 bases sitting between them. CDR3 length: 14 amino acids. This CDR3 is CASSPGQQNTEAFF. The CDR3 DNA follows: TGTGCCAGCAGCCCAGGACAGCAAAACACTGAAGCTTTCTTT.

This sequence joins TRBV19 and TRBJ1-5; D call uncertain. Germline V gene lookup returns CDR1 LNHDA and CDR2 SQIVND (reference sequence). This CDR3 is 13 amino acids long. Between the trimmed V and J ends, which lost 5 bases and 4 bases, there was a span of 9 bases. CDR3 residues: CASSFTENQPQHF. CDR3 sequence (DNA): TGTGCCAGTAGTTTCACTGAAAATCAGCCCCAGCATTTT.

The genes are TRBV30 and TRBJ1-1; no reliable D call. This CDR3 spans 13 amino acids. Germline CDR1 GTSNPN, CDR2 SVGIG (reference sequence). V lost 3 bases and J lost 3, with 11 bases in between. CDR3 nucleotides: TGTGCCTGGAGAAGAAGTAGTTACACTGAAGCTTTCTTT. Translation gives CAWRRSSYTEAFF.

This clone was counted only a few times. The chain joins TRBV6-5 to TRBJ1-5; D is unclear. Germline CDR1 and CDR2: MNHEY and SVGAGI. The CDR3 sequence is 15 residues long. Trimming left V 4 bases short and J 2 bases short, with 12 bases between. CDR3: CASSLRTGGNQPQHF. As DNA, the CDR3 is TGTGCCAGCAGTTTACGCACCGGGGGCAATCAGCCCCAGCATTTT.

The V gene is TRBV7-2, the J gene TRBJ2-7; the D gene is possibly TRBD1 (6 bases). V lost 5 bases, J lost 6 bases, and 14 bases lay in between. Germline V gene lookup returns CDR1 SGHTA and CDR2 FQGNSA. This CDR3 contains 13 residues. The CDR3 region is CASSQQGGREQYF. CDR3 bases: TGTGCCAGCAGCCAACAGGGTGGACGCGAGCAGTACTTC.

This clone came up a few times. Sequence at one end of the junction differs from germline and may be a read error. The CDR3 protein is CASSSLAGGGETQYF. CDR3 in DNA: TGTGCTAGCAGCTCATTAGCGGGAGGCGGAGAGACCCAGTACTTC. The chain has TRBV7-7 and TRBJ2-5; 10 nucleotides line up with TRBD2. In germline, CDR1 is SSHAT, CDR2 FNYEAQ (reference sequence). The CDR3 spans 15 residues.

This rearrangement joins TRBV19 to TRBJ2-5; 14 bases fit TRBD2. Trimming at V came to 0 bases and at J to 5 bases, leaving 5 bases not matched to a gene. The CDR3 is made up of 17 amino acids. Germline CDR1 and CDR2: LNHDA and SQIVND (reference sequence). CDR3 DNA sequence: TGTGCCAGTAGTATAGAGGGGACTAGCGGGGGAGGTGAGACCCAGTACTTC. The encoded protein is CASSIEGTSGGGETQYF.

The chain links TRBV19 to TRBJ2-7; possibly TRBD1 for D (6 bases). Germline V CDR1 and CDR2: LNHDA, SQIVND (reference sequence). V lost 3 bases to trimming and J lost 0 bases, with 12 bases between them. The CDR3 covers 15 residues. In nucleotides, the CDR3 is TGTGCCAGTAGTATCGGACAGTACTCCTCCTACGAGCAGTACTTC. Translation gives CASSIGQYSSYEQYF.

The chain uses TRBV5-6 and TRBJ1-6; D is undetermined. In germline, CDR1 is SGHDT, CDR2 YYEEEE. With 2 bases removed from V and 0 bases from J, the gap between germline ends came to 9 bases. The CDR3 length is 16 residues. CDR3 loop: CASSFVSRSYNSPLHF. The DNA for the CDR3 is TGTGCCAGCAGCTTCGTATCTCGCTCCTATAATTCACCCCTCCACTTT.

The rearrangement joins TRBV6-5 to TRBJ1-2; D might be TRBD1 (5 bases). This CDR3 region has 14 residues. Germline CDR1 and CDR2: MNHEY and SVGAGI. Trimming removed 4 bases at V and 4 bases at J, with 13 bases between. The CDR3 DNA reads as TGTGCCAGCAGTTCCGGGGGTGTACTCTATGGCTACACCTTC. It is translated as CASSSGGVLYGYTF.

In its sample, this clone was seen once. For the CDR3, the DNA is TGTGCCAGCAGCTCCAGGGGCGCCGGGGAGCTGTTTTTT. Its protein is CASSSRGAGELFF. The rearrangement joins TRBV11-2 to TRBJ2-2, with TRBD1 as a possible D gene (6 bases). Trimming cost V 4 bases and J 6 bases, with 9 bases left between them. The CDR3 runs to 13 residues. The germline V gene has CDR1 SGHAT and CDR2 FQNNGV.

The chain has TRBV27 and TRBJ2-5; D is possibly TRBD1 (5 bases). The J call could be wrong; TRBJ2-7 is a better fit for the DNA end. Germline assignment: CDR1 MNHEY and CDR2 SMNVEV (reference sequence). The CDR3 totals 13 residues. CDR3 in amino acids: CASSDQGGYEQYF. As DNA, the CDR3 is TGTGCCAGCAGTGACCAGGGTGGTTACGAGCAGTACTTC.

The V and J genes are TRBV7-8 and TRBJ1-6; 10 nucleotides match TRBD1. Trimming cost V 6 bases and J 9 bases; bases outside gene matches: 5. The CDR3 runs 14 residues. Looked up from germline, CDR1 is SGHVS and CDR2 is FQNEAQ. The CDR3 region is CASRWGQGISPLHF. The CDR3 DNA reads TGTGCCAGCAGGTGGGGACAGGGGATTTCACCCCTCCACTTT.

The chain has TRBV7-2 and TRBJ1-2; 9 nucleotides match TRBD1. The germline V gene encodes CDR1 SGHTA and CDR2 FQGNSA. After removal of 5 bases from V and 8 bases from J, the junction contained 12 bases not matched to a gene. The CDR3 consists of 15 residues. The CDR3 reads CASSPQRGTGLGYTF. The CDR3 nucleotides are TGTGCCAGCAGCCCCCAACGCGGGACAGGGTTAGGCTACACCTTC.

This clone was seen just once. The genes are TRBV11-3 and TRBJ2-5, with D possibly TRBD2 on 7 matching bases. Trimming took 5 bases from V and 7 from J, leaving 14 bases between them. The germline CDR1 and CDR2 sequences are SGHNT and YENEEA. The CDR3 has 13 residues. The CDR3 loop is CASSKEGGGTQYF. CDR3 nucleotides: TGTGCCAGCAGCAAAGAGGGAGGGGGGACCCAGTACTTC.

V usage is TRBV6-4 and J usage is TRBJ2-2; perhaps TRBD1 as D (6 bases). The ends were cut back, 5 bases at V and 5 bases at J, with 6 bases in the middle. The germline V gene encodes CDR1 MRHNA and CDR2 SNTAGT. The CDR3 totals 12 residues. The CDR3 DNA reads TGTGCCAGCAGTCAGGGGACCGGGGAGCTGTTTTTT. Its protein product is CASSQGTGELFF.

The chain employs TRBV7-2 and TRBJ2-1, with 9 bases that match TRBD1. This CDR3 region has 15 residues. V was clipped by 5 bases and J by 2 bases; unmatched bases: 4. CDR1 and CDR2 (germline): SGHTA, FQGNSA. The CDR3 protein is CASSPGDRAYNEQFF. CDR3 coding DNA: TGTGCCAGCAGCCCAGGGGACAGGGCCTACAATGAGCAGTTCTTC. The entire variable domain, with the rest obtained from reference TRBV7-2 and TRBJ2-1, is as follows: GAGVSQSPSNKVTEKGKDVELRCDPISGHTALYWYRQSLGQGLEFLIYFQGNSAPDKSGLPSDRFSAERTGGSVSTLTIQRTQQEDSAVYLCASSPGDRAYNEQFFGPGTRLTVL.

This rearrangement joins TRBV11-1 to TRBJ2-5; 13 nucleotides line up with TRBD2. Per the germline V gene, CDR1 is SGHAT and CDR2 is FQDESV (reference sequence). The CDR3 totals 16 residues. V shed 5 bases and J 1 base; nucleotides not matched to a gene: 4. DNA for the CDR3: TGTGCCAGCAGCCGCGGGACTAGCGGGATCCAAGAGACCCAGTACTTC. This encodes CASSRGTSGIQETQYF.

This rearrangement joins TRBV11-2 to TRBJ2-7; TRBD1 is a possible D gene (6 bases). V was clipped by 3 bases and J by 4 bases, with 22 bases between them. This CDR3 comprises 17 residues. Germline V CDR1 and CDR2: SGHAT, FQNNGV. CDR3 in amino acids: CASSLLGSGRGRYEQYF. The CDR3 DNA reads as TGTGCCAGCAGCTTGCTGGGGAGTGGCAGGGGTCGGTACGAGCAGTACTTC.

This chain uses TRBV11-3 with TRBJ2-5; a weak D match, TRBD2 (5 bases). This CDR3 has 14 residues. The germline CDR1 and CDR2 sequences are SGHNT and YENEEA. V was trimmed by 5 bases and J by 7 bases, leaving 17 bases between them. DNA of the CDR3: TGTGCCAGCAGCCCCCGGGGAACCCATGGGACCCAGTACTTC. Encoded protein: CASSPRGTHGTQYF. Full variable domain (rest looked up from reference TRBV11-3 and TRBJ2-5): EAGVVQSPRYKIIEKKQPVAFWCNPISGHNTLYWYLQNLGQGPELLIRYENEEAVDDSQLPKDRFSAERLKGVDSTLKIQPAELGDSAVYLCASSPRGTHGTQYFGPGTRLLVL.

The chain couples TRBV7-8 to TRBJ2-5; D is perhaps TRBD1 (5 bases). With the DNA end fitting TRBJ2-7 better, the J assignment may be wrong. This CDR3 is built from 14 residues. Germline CDR1 reads SGHVS; CDR2 reads FQNEAQ. The CDR3 coding sequence is TGTGCCAGCAGCATTATAGACAGCCCCTACGAGCAGTACTTC. Translation gives CASSIIDSPYEQYF.

The chain recombines TRBV6-1 with TRBJ2-1; TRBD2 aligns across 7 bases. CDR3 length: 15 amino acids. Germline V gene sequence: CDR1 MNHNS, CDR2 SASEGT. J lost 3 bases, V lost 6 bases, and 8 bases had no gene match. This CDR3 reads CASSEKLADYNEQFF. The CDR3 DNA is TGTGCCAGCAGCGAAAAGCTAGCGGACTACAATGAGCAGTTCTTC.

This clone was recorded once. The gene calls are TRBV28 and TRBJ1-1; the match to TRBD1 covers 9 bases. Germline V CDR1 and CDR2: MDHEN, SYDVKM. The V segment lost 2 bases and the J segment 1 base; nucleotides outside the gene matches: 8. CDR3 length: 17 residues. The CDR3 sequence: CASSLTTPGQGNTEAFF. The CDR3 bases are TGTGCCAGCAGTTTAACCACACCGGGACAGGGGAACACTGAAGCTTTCTTT.

This rearrangement joins TRBV29-1 to TRBJ1-3, with 8 bases aligning to TRBD1. Germline-derived CDR1 and CDR2 are SQVTM and ANQGSEA. J was trimmed by 4 bases and V by 0 bases; bases with no gene match: 2. CDR3 size: 14 residues. The CDR3 region has the DNA TGCAGCGTTGAAGACAGGGGGCAAGGAAACACCATATATTTT. The encoded protein is CSVEDRGQGNTIYF. Together with reference TRBV29-1 and TRBJ1-3, the CDR3 gives the full variable domain: SAVISQKPSRDICQRGTSLTIQCQVDSQVTMMFWYRQQPGQSLTLIATANQGSEATYESGFVIDKFPISRPNLTFSTLTVSNMSPEDSSIYLCSVEDRGQGNTIYFGEGSWLTVV.

The chain uses TRBV4-2 and TRBJ2-7; no definite D call. The CDR3 has 15 residues. CDR1 LGHNA and CDR2 YNFKEQ come from the germline V gene. The V end lost 0 bases, the J end lost 7 bases, and 16 bases lay between the germline ends. The CDR3 DNA reads TGTGCCAGCAGCCAAGATATTCTAGTCAACCCAGAGCAGTACTTC. The encoded protein is CASSQDILVNPEQYF.

The chain carries TRBV7-2 and TRBJ1-1; no reliable D call. The ends were cut back, 7 bases at V and 0 bases at J, with 9 bases in the middle. Germline V gene lookup returns CDR1 SGHTA and CDR2 FQGNSA. The CDR3 runs to 13 residues. The CDR3 sequence is CASNPRVNTEAFF. As DNA, the CDR3 is TGTGCCAGCAACCCGAGGGTGAACACTGAAGCTTTCTTT.

Regarding this clone: The junction differs from germline at one of its ends, possibly a read error. The chain has TRBV7-2 and TRBJ2-1; 12 nucleotides align to TRBD2. The CDR3 has 13 amino acids. Germline-derived CDR1 and CDR2 are SGHTA and FQGNSA. The CDR3 nucleotides are TGTGCCAGCACCCTAAGACTAGCGGGAGAGGTGGTCTTC. Protein product: CASTLRLAGEVVF.

This clone was recorded only once. The chain recombines TRBV28 with TRBJ1-5, with 7 positions matching TRBD1. This CDR3 comprises 15 residues. J gave up 0 bases and V 5 bases, and 4 bases lay outside the gene matches. Germline CDR1 is MDHEN and CDR2 is SYDVKM. The CDR3: CASSKQGSSNQPQHF. The DNA of the CDR3 is TGTGCCAGCAGTAAACAGGGGTCTAGCAATCAGCCCCAGCATTTT.

The chain is built from TRBV27 and TRBJ2-1; D is uncertain. Germline V lookup: CDR1 MNHEY, CDR2 SMNVEV (reference sequence). Trimming took off 5 bases at V and 8 bases at J, with 10 bases between the two ends. The CDR3 has 12 residues. The CDR3 spells CASSPTPYEQFF. The CDR3 nucleotides read TGTGCCAGCAGTCCGACTCCCTATGAGCAGTTCTTC.

The chain has TRBV7-3 and TRBJ2-7; a possible D gene is TRBD2 (5 bases). CDR3 length: 13 residues. CDR1 and CDR2 (germline): SGHTA, FQGTGA. V was trimmed by 4 bases and J by 5 bases, leaving 12 bases between them. The CDR3 sequence: CASSSRLGDEQYF. The CDR3 nucleotides read TGTGCCAGCAGCTCGCGATTGGGAGACGAGCAGTACTTC.